The source of this T cell receptor beta chain is a study of T cell changes during pregnancy in multiple sclerosis. The protocol was immunoSEQ multiplex PCR, while the TCRdb copy is restricted to in-frame clones and leaves out a portion. The table includes 110,000 or so clones, under 95% detected once. The CDR3 is made up of 15 amino acids. In germline, CDR1 is SGHTA, CDR2 FQGNSA. The ends were cut back, 5 bases at V and 7 bases at J, with 15 bases in the middle. The chain combines TRBV7-2 with TRBJ1-6; D gene ambiguous. This receptor was obtained from a female donor with multiple sclerosis, enrolled in a pregnancy study. Sequencing used peripheral blood, obtained before pregnancy. CDR3 amino acids: CASSPTEVLNSPLHF. CDR3 sequence (DNA): TGTGCCAGCAGCCCCACGGAGGTTCTAAATTCACCCCTCCACTTT.